This is a list of T cell receptor beta chains from one sample in a study of control samples from healthy donors and cancer patients. Method: immunoSEQ multiplex PCR; TCRdb's copy keeps in-frame clones and lacks some. This table holds over 150,000 clones, roughly 94% found once. Sequencing input: blood. These receptors were taken from a woman aged 18-29 years in good health. CDR3s include the opening cysteine and the closing phenylalanine or tryptophan. The order of the fields is clone size, CDR3 length, V gene, J gene, D gene, CDR3 protein, CDR3 DNA. The D gene is left open where the match is weak. Part of the rows lack a size; the others show once, few, many or a class for expanded clones.

NA	16	TRBV6-4	TRBJ2-1	NA	CAIFVESGSCYNEQFF	TGTGCCATCTTCGTCGAGTCCGGGAGTTGTTACAATGAGCAGTTCTTC
NA	17	TRBV19	TRBJ1-3	NA	CASSSPKWAFSGNTIYF	TGTGCCAGTAGTAGCCCTAAGTGGGCTTTCTCTGGAAACACCATATATTTT
NA	10	TRBV20-1	TRBJ1-1	NA	CSYADTEAFF	TGCAGTTACGCAGACACTGAAGCTTTCTTT
few	13	TRBV18	TRBJ1-4	NA	CASSPGVGEKLFF	TGTGCCAGCTCACCGGGGGTCGGTGAAAAACTGTTTTTT
NA	15	TRBV6-1	TRBJ2-1	NA	CASSELYPLNNEQFF	TGTGCCAGCAGTGAATTGTACCCACTGAACAATGAGCAGTTCTTC
NA	14	TRBV5-8	TRBJ1-1	NA	CASSFKGPNTEAFF	TGTGCCAGCAGCTTCAAAGGGCCTAACACTGAAGCTTTCTTT
NA	14	TRBV10-3	TRBJ1-1	NA	CAISEGGTNTEAFF	TGTGCCATCAGTGAAGGAGGTACGAACACTGAAGCTTTCTTT
NA	15	TRBV19	TRBJ1-1	NA	CASSMGGVLNTEAFF	TGTGCCAGTAGTATGGGGGGGGTCTTGAACACTGAAGCTTTCTTT
NA	14	TRBV3-1/TRBV3-2	TRBJ2-3	TRBD2	CASRLAGSGDTQYF	TGTGCCAGCAGACTAGCGGGAAGTGGAGATACGCAGTATTTT
NA	13	TRBV11-2	TRBJ2-3	NA	CASGGGYTDTQYF	TGTGCCAGCGGTGGGGGGTACACAGATACGCAGTATTTT
NA	10	TRBV20-1	TRBJ2-7	NA	CSARDIRQYF	TGCAGTGCTAGGGATATTCGGCAGTACTTC
NA	17	TRBV7-9	TRBJ1-1	NA	CASSRTDLLLMNTEAFF	TGTGCCAGCAGCCGAACGGACCTCCTACTAATGAACACTGAAGCTTTCTTT
NA	15	TRBV28	TRBJ2-7	TRBD1	CASSIGTGASYEQYF	TGTGCCAGCAGTATCGGGACAGGGGCCTCCTACGAGCAGTACTTC
NA	15	TRBV10-3	TRBJ2-5	TRBD1	CAISEPDRGQETQYF	TGTGCCATCAGTGAGCCGGACAGGGGCCAAGAGACCCAGTACTTC
NA	11	TRBV18	TRBJ2-1	NA	CASSPPGEQFF	TGTGCCAGCTCACCACCGGGGGAGCAGTTCTTC
NA	15	TRBV6-1	TRBJ1-2	NA	CASSEQQGVGYGYTF	TGTGCCAGCAGTGAGCAACAGGGAGTGGGCTATGGCTACACCTTC
NA	14	TRBV3-1/TRBV3-2	TRBJ2-2	NA	CASSQDGGTGELFF	TGTGCCAGCAGCCAAGATGGGGGCACCGGGGAGCTGTTTTTT
NA	14	TRBV3-1/TRBV3-2	TRBJ2-1	NA	CASSQTPSYNEQFF	TGTGCCAGCAGCCAGACCCCCTCCTACAATGAGCAGTTCTTC
NA	10	TRBV12-3/TRBV12-4	TRBJ1-2	NA	CASSGYGYTF	TGTGCCAGCTCGGGCTATGGCTACACCTTC
NA	16	TRBV19	TRBJ1-1	NA	CASTLGTGGHPGEAFF	TGTGCCAGCACTTTGGGGACGGGGGGTCATCCGGGTGAAGCTTTCTTT
NA	12	TRBV7-8	TRBJ1-5	NA	CASSHSNQPQHF	TGTGCCAGCAGCCACAGTAATCAGCCCCAGCATTTT
NA	12	TRBV9	TRBJ1-6	NA	CASSPLGESLHF	TGTGCCAGCAGCCCCCTCGGGGAGTCCCTCCACTTT
NA	14	TRBV7-2	TRBJ2-5	NA	CASSSPPVQETQYF	TGTGCCAGCAGCTCCCCTCCGGTACAAGAGACCCAGTACTTC
NA	11	TRBV20-1	TRBJ2-1	NA	CSARKSGEQFF	TGCAGTGCTAGAAAGAGCGGTGAGCAGTTCTTC
NA	13	TRBV6-4	TRBJ2-2	NA	CASSDSYTGELFF	TGTGCCAGCAGTGACTCGTACACCGGGGAGCTGTTTTTT
once	18	TRBV5-6	TRBJ2-2	TRBD1	CASSHINQQGWNTGELFF	TGTGCCAGCAGCCATATAAATCAACAGGGGTGGAACACCGGGGAGCTGTTTTTT
NA	12	TRBV28	TRBJ2-7	NA	CASSFSVYEQYF	TGTGCCAGCAGTTTTTCAGTCTACGAGCAGTACTTC
NA	12	TRBV29-1	TRBJ1-1	TRBD1	CSVQPQGGGAFF	TGCAGCGTTCAACCTCAGGGGGGGGGCGCTTTCTTT
NA	15	TRBV11-3	TRBJ2-3	NA	CASSLGQKGADTQYF	TGTGCCAGCAGCTTAGGGCAAAAAGGAGCAGATACGCAGTATTTT
NA	15	TRBV28	TRBJ2-4	NA	CASSPGTDRKNIQYF	TGTGCCAGCAGTCCGGGGACCGATAGGAAAAACATTCAGTACTTC
NA	14	TRBV2	TRBJ2-3	TRBD1	CASSVEQGADTQYF	TGTGCCAGCAGTGTCGAGCAGGGGGCAGATACGCAGTATTTT
once	13	TRBV24-1	TRBJ2-2	NA	CATSDAGPVQLFF	TGTGCCACCAGTGATGCAGGCCCGGTTCAGCTGTTTTTT
NA	16	TRBV7-2	TRBJ1-1	TRBD1	CASSLGSRGPGTEAFF	TGTGCCAGCAGCTTAGGGTCCAGGGGGCCGGGGACTGAAGCTTTCTTT
NA	13	TRBV7-9	TRBJ2-1	NA	CASSFEGPDEQFF	TGTGCCAGCAGCTTTGAAGGGCCCGATGAGCAGTTCTTC
NA	13	TRBV12-3/TRBV12-4	TRBJ1-2	NA	CASSSRAHYGYTF	TGTGCCAGCAGTTCTCGGGCCCACTATGGCTACACCTTC
NA	11	TRBV18	TRBJ1-1	NA	CASSPRDSAFF	TGTGCCAGCTCACCCCGGGACTCAGCTTTCTTT
NA	13	TRBV5-6	TRBJ2-7	NA	CASSLRLTYEQYF	TGTGCCAGCAGCTTGAGATTAACCTACGAGCAGTACTTC
NA	15	TRBV5-5	TRBJ2-1	NA	CASSLHGVNGLREFF	TGTGCCAGCAGCCTCCATGGCGTTAACGGCCTGAGAGAGTTCTTC
NA	13	TRBV12-3/TRBV12-4	TRBJ1-4	NA	CASSLIGGEKLFF	TGTGCCAGCAGTTTAATCGGGGGGGAAAAACTGTTTTTT
NA	17	TRBV7-2	TRBJ2-7	TRBD2	CASSLKSTAGGPYEQYF	TGTGCCAGCAGCTTAAAGAGTACGGCGGGGGGACCCTACGAGCAGTACTTC